This T cell receptor beta chain was observed in a study of blood T cell repertoires in COVID-19. Background on the study: Some COVID-19 samples were acute and others convalescent; all came from the United States, Italy and Spain.

CDR1 is SGHRS, CDR2 YFSETQ, per germline. This CDR3 has 15 amino acids. The V end lost 3 bases, the J end lost 8 bases, and 15 bases lay between the germline ends. Original methodology: Amplification of reference gene primers was used by the study to estimate nucleated cell counts. The assay was immunoSEQ multiplex PCR, and TCRdb's table has in-frame clones only and misses some. The DNA was the basis for D and trimming; V, J and clone size are from that table. The repertoire holds over 300,000 clones, with around 83% as singletons. The sequenced material came from peripheral blood. The chain is built from TRBV5-1 and TRBJ1-6; D is ambiguous. This receptor was identified in a woman aged 50 to 65 with acute or convalescent COVID-19. In DNA, the CDR3 is TGCGCCAGCAGCTCCATGGAGATCCATGATTCACCCCTCCACTTT. Protein product: CASSSMEIHDSPLHF.